These 9 T cell receptor beta chains originate from one sample sequenced in a study of T cells in Graves' hyperthyroidism and ophthalmopathy. Researchers took RNA transcripts and amplified the TCR beta CDR3 regions from them. TCR CDR3 regions were first amplified by RT-PCR with HTBI primers. TCRdb passed the multiplex PCR reads through MiXCR, listing each CDR3 protein once. The profile shows hundreds of thousands of distinct CDR3 sequences, roughly 20% of them singletons. Sequencing was done on a sample of blood. The source is a young man with Graves' ophthalmopathy.

The chain joins TRBV7-9 to TRBJ1-4; TRBD1 matches 12 bases. This CDR3 is built from 15 residues. Germline V CDR1 and CDR2: SEHNR, FQNEAQ (reference sequence). V lost 4 bases and J lost 10; bases outside the gene matches: 7. The chain's CDR3 is CASSSPGQGAAKLFF. In DNA, the CDR3 is TGTGCCAGCAGCTCCCCGGGACAGGGGGCGGCAAAACTGTTTTTT.

This clonotype was seen only a few times. This chain links TRBV11-2 with TRBJ2-2, with D perhaps TRBD2 (6 bases). V lost 1 base and J 8 bases, leaving 23 bases between the germline ends. The CDR3 extends over 18 amino acids. Germline V gives CDR1 SGHAT, CDR2 FQNNGV. The CDR3 DNA follows: TGTGCCAGCAGCTTAGTCCTCCCAATTAGCCGAGGGAGGGGGGAGCTGTTTTTT. It is translated as CASSLVLPISRGRGELFF.

This clonotype was found many times. The chain recombines TRBV3-1 with TRBJ1-1; D gene ambiguous. Germline V lookup: CDR1 LGHDT, CDR2 YNNKEL (reference sequence). The CDR3 totals 13 residues. V was shortened by 5 bases and J by 6 bases, with 13 bases between the two germline ends. CDR3 coding DNA: TGTGCCAGCAGCGGGGTTCGAACCCCTGAAGCTTTCTTT. Its protein is CASSGVRTPEAFF.

This clonotype has just a few counts. The chain employs TRBV5-1 and TRBJ2-7; D might be TRBD1 (5 bases). Trimming took 0 bases from V and 7 from J, leaving 17 bases between them. This CDR3 is 15 amino acids long. Germline V gene sequence: CDR1 SGHRS, CDR2 YFSETQ. In nucleotides, the CDR3 is TGCGCCAGCAGCTTGGACGCGTCAGGGTTAGGGGAGCAGTACTTC. It specifies CASSLDASGLGEQYF.

This clonotype turned up a few times. The chain combines TRBV2 with TRBJ2-1, with 8 nucleotides matching TRBD2. Germline V gene data show CDR1 as SNHLY and CDR2 as FYNNEI. CDR3 length equals 11 residues. V lost 10 bases, J lost 8 bases, and 4 bases stayed unmatched. CDR3 loop: CAMRTSHEQFF. In nucleotides, the CDR3 is TGTGCCATGAGGACTAGCCATGAGCAGTTCTTC.

This clonotype was recorded a few times. This chain uses TRBV11-3 with TRBJ1-1, with D tentatively TRBD1 (5 bases). Germline CDR1 is SGHNT and CDR2 is YENEEA. The CDR3 length is 15 residues. V dropped 3 bases and J dropped 0 bases, with 11 bases sitting between them. CDR3 amino acids: CASSFGGTVNTEAFF. As DNA, the CDR3 is TGTGCCAGCAGCTTCGGCGGGACGGTGAACACTGAAGCTTTCTTT. Based on the CDR3 plus reference TRBV11-3 and TRBJ1-1, the full variable domain is EAGVVQSPRYKIIEKKQPVAFWCNPISGHNTLYWYLQNLGQGPELLIRYENEEAVDDSQLPKDRFSAERLKGVDSTLKIQPAELGDSAVYLCASSFGGTVNTEAFFGQGTRLTVV.

This clonotype came up a few times. The chain employs TRBV6-1 and TRBJ1-1; D not certain. CDR1 is MNHNS, CDR2 SASEGT, per germline. The V gene lost 1 base and the J gene lost 6 bases, with 18 bases spanning the gap. The CDR3 is 16 residues long. Here the CDR3 DNA reads TGTGCCAGCAGTGAAGTTTTCGGGCCTACGGTCTCTGAAGCTTTCTTT. Translated: CASSEVFGPTVSEAFF.

The table lists this clonotype with a few counts. A clone one base away is much larger, so this may be a read error. The chain is built from TRBV6-4 and TRBJ1-1, with D unclear. The germline V gene encodes CDR1 MRHNA and CDR2 SNTAGT. CDR3 length: 13 residues. Trimming cost V 7 bases and J 2 bases, with 11 bases left between them. The CDR3 sequence is CASTGEGNTEAFF. In DNA, the CDR3 is TGTGCCAGCACTGGGGAGGGTAACACTGAAGCTTTCTTT.

The table lists this clonotype with a few counts. The chain recombines TRBV28 with TRBJ2-2; 7 bases match TRBD1. The J segment lost 4 bases and the V segment lost 3 bases, leaving 5 bases of the junction unmatched. This CDR3 is 15 amino acids long. Germline V gene lookup returns CDR1 MDHEN and CDR2 SYDVKM. The chain's CDR3 is CASSFGQVPTGELFF. CDR3 in DNA: TGTGCCAGCAGTTTTGGACAGGTACCCACCGGGGAGCTGTTTTTT.